This T cell receptor (beta chain) comes out of a study of read filtering for tumor transcriptome and immune sequencing. At the level of the study: RNA-seq yielded only about 75 to 1273 TCR reads, IR-seq about 4 to 10.27 million.

Ten or more counts support this clonotype. This library used roughly 370 ng RNA and molecular barcoded adaptors spanning alpha/delta and beta/gamma chains. From the reads, TCRdb called clonotypes with MiXCR, one entry per CDR3 protein. The sample carries around 65,000 distinct CDR3 sequences, roughly a fifth recorded once. The material sequenced was a population of CD138-negative cells sorted from bone marrow. The origin of this receptor is a donor older than 35 with multiple myeloma.

CDR3 region: CASSVGGFDGYTF. The CDR3 DNA follows: TGTGCCAGCAGCGTAGGGGGGTTTGATGGCTACACCTTC. The rearrangement uses TRBV9 and TRBJ1-2; weak D call: TRBD1 (5 bases). V lost 0 bases and J lost 6, with 9 bases in between. The CDR3 length is 13 residues. CDR1 is SGDLS, CDR2 YYNGEE, per germline.